A single sample is the source of the 16 T cell receptor beta chains below, sequenced in a study of control samples from healthy donors and cancer patients. Sequencing used immunoSEQ multiplex PCR; TCRdb keeps in-frame clones, though not all of them. The sample shows 150,000 to 180,000 clones, around 95% of them seen only once. The sample comprised blood. These receptors were collected from a man in his forties in good health.

The V call is TRBV14, the J call TRBJ1-3, with D possibly being TRBD1 (5 bases). V was trimmed by 3 bases and J by 0 bases, leaving 12 bases between them. CDR3 length: 16 amino acids. Germline V gene sequence: CDR1 SGHDN, CDR2 FVKESK. The CDR3 region is CASSQTRTSSGNTIYF. In DNA form, the CDR3 reads TGTGCCAGCAGCCAGACTCGGACATCCTCTGGAAACACCATATATTTT.

This clone is a singleton in its sample. The gene calls are TRBV5-1 and TRBJ2-7; possibly TRBD1 or TRBD2 for D (6 bases each). Germline lookup yields CDR1 SGHRS and CDR2 YFSETQ. CDR3 length equals 16 residues. Trimming pared 3 bases from V and 7 bases from J, leaving 23 bases between. This chain's CDR3 is CASSSRSWGAPGEQYF. The CDR3 DNA sequence: TGCGCCAGCAGCTCGAGATCTTGGGGGGCGCCGGGAGAGCAGTACTTC.

This clone was observed a single time. J is TRBJ1-1 and V is TRBV27; 7 bases map to TRBD1. The J segment lost 3 bases and the V segment lost 8 bases, leaving 9 bases of the junction unmatched. This CDR3 spans 14 amino acids. Germline lookup yields CDR1 MNHEY and CDR2 SMNVEV (reference sequence). CDR3 in amino acids: CASGLDRADTEAFF. DNA of the CDR3: TGTGCCAGCGGGTTAGACAGGGCCGACACTGAAGCTTTCTTT.

The chain combines TRBV24-1 with TRBJ1-2, with a possible D match to TRBD1 (5 bases). Germline values: CDR1 KGHDR, CDR2 SFDVKD. The CDR3 covers 15 residues. Trimming shortened V by 0 bases and J by 6 bases, and 13 bases separated the two germline ends. CDR3 amino acids: CATSDLPSGPHGYTF. The CDR3, as DNA: TGTGCCACCAGTGATTTGCCGTCAGGGCCCCATGGCTACACCTTC.

The genes are TRBV4-1 and TRBJ1-6, with D maybe TRBD1 (5 bases). The CDR3 totals 16 residues. Trimming pared 2 bases from V and 7 bases from J, leaving 15 bases between. Germline loops: CDR1 MGHRA, CDR2 YSYEKL. The CDR3 region has the DNA TGCGCCAGCAGCCAACTACAGGACCCCACAAATTCACCCCTCCACTTT. Residues: CASSQLQDPTNSPLHF.

The V gene is TRBV11-2, the J gene TRBJ1-6, with 11 bases aligning to TRBD1. Unmatched junction bases numbered 11, after V lost 2 bases and J lost 14 bases. CDR1 SGHAT and CDR2 FQNNGV come from the germline V gene. The length of the CDR3 is 16 residues. In nucleotides, the CDR3 is TGTGCCAGCAGCTTAAATCTTGGGACAGGGGGTGGAACCCTCCACTTT. Amino acids: CASSLNLGTGGGTLHF.

The gene calls are TRBV2 and TRBJ1-2; maybe TRBD1 (6 bases). This CDR3 comprises 13 residues. V shed 6 bases and J shed 4 bases, with 12 bases lying between them. Germline V lookup: CDR1 SNHLY, CDR2 FYNNEI. The CDR3 nucleotides are TGTGCCAGCAGCGAACAGGGTACCTATGGCTACACCTTC. It encodes CASSEQGTYGYTF.

This clone has just one count. The missing conserved phenylalanine or tryptophan at the end of this CDR3 makes a read error likely. The genes are TRBV9 and TRBJ1-2; D is perhaps TRBD1 (5 bases). Trimming took off 1 base at V and 4 bases at J, with 14 bases between the two ends. This CDR3 is 15 amino acids long. Germline V gives CDR1 SGDLS, CDR2 YYNGEE. The CDR3 reads CASSVSGGQGYGYTS. The CDR3 bases are TGTGCCAGCAGCGTATCCGGGGGTCAGGGCTATGGCTACACCTCC.

The chain recombines TRBV7-6 with TRBJ2-2; perhaps TRBD1 as D (5 bases). Trimming took off 0 bases at V and 6 bases at J, with 5 bases between the two ends. In germline, CDR1 is SGHVS, CDR2 FNYEAQ. The CDR3 sequence is 13 residues long. CDR3 in DNA: TGTGCCAGCAGCTTAGCGGGGCCCGGGGAGCTGTTTTTT. It encodes CASSLAGPGELFF.

Points on this clone: Other DNA variants within this sample encode the same CDR3. This chain connects TRBV19 to TRBJ1-1; 8 bases are a match to TRBD1. Germline CDR1 and CDR2: LNHDA and SQIVND (reference sequence). Germline trimming cut 5 bases from V and 1 base from J; bases unmatched to any gene: 3. The CDR3 totals 14 residues. This chain's CDR3 is CASSHGQGNTEAFF. The DNA for the CDR3 is TGTGCCAGTAGTCATGGACAGGGGAACACTGAAGCTTTCTTT.

V and J are TRBV28 and TRBJ1-5; a weak D match, TRBD1 (5 bases). Germline CDR1 MDHEN, CDR2 SYDVKM. CDR3 size: 14 residues. V gave up 2 bases and J gave up 7 bases, with 12 bases separating them. For the CDR3, the DNA is TGTGCCAGCAGTTTACGGGGATGGGGGCAGCCCCAGCATTTT. This codes for CASSLRGWGQPQHF.

In regard to this clone: At one boundary the junction diverges from the germline segment, which might be a read error. CDR3 in amino acids: CASSQDSGPPTF. CDR3 coding DNA: TGCGCCAGCAGCCAAGATAGTGGTCCCCCCACTTTC. The chain couples TRBV4-1 to TRBJ1-2; D unresolved. CDR1 and CDR2 from the germline V gene are MGHRA and YSYEKL. The CDR3 extends over 12 amino acids.

The rearrangement uses TRBV11-2 and TRBJ1-6; D unclear. In germline, CDR1 is SGHAT, CDR2 FQNNGV. V gave up 7 bases and J gave up 9 bases, with 22 bases separating them. The CDR3 is 16 residues long. CDR3 protein: CASTSPGQGLSSPLHF. CDR3 coding DNA: TGTGCCAGCACCTCACCGGGCCAAGGGCTAAGTTCACCCCTCCACTTT.

V usage is TRBV10-1 and J usage is TRBJ1-5; maybe TRBD1 (5 bases). Trimming cost V 0 bases and J 6 bases, with 6 bases left between them. CDR3 size: 13 residues. CDR1 and CDR2 from the germline V gene are WNHNN and SYGVQD (reference sequence). The CDR3 region has the DNA TGCGCCAGCAGTGAGTCGGGGACTCAGCCCCAGCATTTT. Protein sequence: CASSESGTQPQHF.

The V and J genes are TRBV6-2 or TRBV6-3 and TRBJ2-3; a possible D gene is TRBD2 (5 bases). Germline V gene lookup returns CDR1 MNHEY and CDR2 SVGEGT. Trimming pared 6 bases from V and 6 bases from J, leaving 16 bases between. The CDR3 runs to 14 residues. CDR3 DNA sequence: TGTGCCAGCAGCCTCACTAGTATGACGGATACGCAGTATTTT. It yields the protein CASSLTSMTDTQYF.

J is TRBJ2-3 and V is TRBV27, with 11 bases lining up with TRBD2. The ends lost 3 bases at V and 4 bases at J; junction bases unmatched: 6. Germline CDR1 reads MNHEY; CDR2 reads SMNVEV (reference sequence). The CDR3 has 16 amino acids. Here the CDR3 reads CASSFRSGGGPDTQYF. The DNA of the CDR3 is TGTGCCAGCAGTTTCCGTAGCGGGGGGGGTCCAGATACGCAGTATTTT.